This T cell receptor beta chain is from a study of response to subunit inactivated influenza vaccine. Study results and caveats: The authors proposed limited new T cell recruitment per seasonal influenza vaccination.

This CDR3 comprises 16 residues. V lost 6 bases to trimming and J lost 2 bases; unmatched junction nucleotides: 8. This clonotype was seen at least ten times. The antigen is not known. TCRdb redid the calling of the RT-PCR reads with MiXCR, one entry per CDR3 protein. The data hold about 650,000 distinct CDR3 sequences, with 15% to 19% observed a single time. This receptor was obtained from a man aged 45-65 years who received an inactivated influenza vaccine. The rearrangement joins TRBV12-3 or TRBV12-4 to TRBJ2-3, with TRBD2 identical over 10 bases. The sequences come from PBMCs from blood, collected 11 to 12 days after vaccination. CDR3 in DNA: TGTGCCAGCAGGGCCCAAGGACTAGCGGACACAGATACGCAGTATTTT. Translating gives CASRAQGLADTDTQYF.